Each of the 26 T cell receptor beta chains below was sequenced from the same sample in a study of blood T cell repertoires in COVID-19. Using immunoSEQ multiplex PCR, the repertoire was profiled, and TCRdb retains in-frame clones only, with some absent. The data hold about 93,000 clones, with roughly 80% observed a single time. The sample was peripheral blood. All receptors derive from a human donor in a cohort sampled during active COVID-19.

The chain recombines TRBV11-2 with TRBJ1-3; D is uncertain. There are 15 residues in the CDR3. The V gene's germline CDR1 is SGHAT and CDR2 FQNNGV. The ends were cut back, 5 bases at V and 0 bases at J, with 11 bases in the middle. CDR3 region: CASSAGGSSGNTIYF. The DNA for the CDR3 is TGTGCCAGCAGCGCGGGTGGGAGCTCTGGAAACACCATATATTTT.

V gene TRBV6-6 combines with J gene TRBJ1-1, with 9 bases identical to TRBD1. V lost 5 bases, J lost 6 bases, and 7 bases stayed unmatched. The CDR3 spans 14 residues. CDR1 MNHNY and CDR2 SVGAGI come from the germline V gene (reference sequence). DNA for the CDR3: TGTGCCAGCAGTGGCCGGGACAGGGTTGCTGAAGCTTTCTTT. As protein: CASSGRDRVAEAFF.

V gene TRBV5-1 combines with J gene TRBJ2-7; D is unresolved. V lost 5 bases, J lost 1 base, and 19 bases lay in between. Germline V gene data show CDR1 as SGHRS and CDR2 as YFSETQ. This CDR3 has 16 residues. CDR3 sequence: CASRKGTAQDSYEQYF. CDR3 DNA: TGCGCCAGCAGGAAAGGAACAGCCCAAGATTCCTACGAGCAGTACTTC.

The CDR3 nucleotides are TGCGCCAGCAGCTTCTTTAGCGGGGGGGCGGAAGATACGCAGTATTTT. Residues: CASSFFSGGAEDTQYF. The chain has TRBV5-1 and TRBJ2-3, with TRBD2 identical over 11 bases. The CDR3 sequence is 16 residues long. Germline CDR1 reads SGHRS; CDR2 reads YFSETQ. The ends lost 2 bases at V and 5 bases at J; junction bases unmatched: 7.

The gene calls are TRBV7-9 and TRBJ1-6; no reliable D call. Looked up from germline, CDR1 is SEHNR and CDR2 is FQNEAQ (reference sequence). The CDR3 contains 14 residues. V was shortened by 3 bases and J by 5 bases, with 8 bases between the two germline ends. CDR3: CASSFPGNNSPLHF. The CDR3 DNA sequence: TGTGCCAGCAGCTTCCCCGGGAATAATTCACCCCTCCACTTT. Drawing the rest from reference TRBV7-9 and TRBJ1-6, the complete variable domain is DTGVSQNPRHKITKRGQNVTFRCDPISEHNRLYWYRQTLGQGPEFLTYFQNEAQLEKSRLLSDRFSAERPKGSFSTLEIQRTEQGDSAMYLCASSFPGNNSPLHFGNGTRLTVT.

The genes are TRBV28 and TRBJ2-7, with 13 bases fitting TRBD2. The trim removed 7 bases at V and 5 bases at J, leaving 8 bases unmatched. CDR1 MDHEN and CDR2 SYDVKM come from the germline V gene. The CDR3 sequence is 15 residues long. This chain's CDR3 is CASTSGTSGRDEQYF. In DNA form, the CDR3 reads TGTGCCAGCACCTCCGGAACTAGCGGGAGGGACGAGCAGTACTTC.

The V and J genes are TRBV5-1 and TRBJ2-5; D might be TRBD1 (5 bases). Looked up from germline, CDR1 is SGHRS and CDR2 is YFSETQ. CDR3 length equals 13 residues. V lost 0 bases, J lost 4 bases, and 7 bases lay in between. The CDR3 spells CASSLGGGETQYF. CDR3 in DNA: TGCGCCAGCAGCTTGGGGGGCGGAGAGACCCAGTACTTC. Drawing the rest from reference TRBV5-1 and TRBJ2-5, the complete variable domain is KAGVTQTPRYLIKTRGQQVTLSCSPISGHRSVSWYQQTPGQGLQFLFEYFSETQRNKGNFPGRFSGRQFSNSRSEMNVSTLELGDSALYLCASSLGGGETQYFGPGTRLLVL.

This sequence joins TRBV3-1 (or the pseudogene TRBV3-2) and TRBJ1-2; D might be TRBD1 (5 bases). Germline V lookup: CDR1 LGHDT, CDR2 YNNKEL (reference sequence). V shed 5 bases and J shed 3 bases, with 13 bases lying between them. The CDR3 has 14 amino acids. The CDR3 DNA sequence: TGTGCCAGCAGCTTCCGGGGGGGGGACTATGGCTACACCTTC. Protein product: CASSFRGGDYGYTF.

This rearrangement joins TRBV19 to TRBJ1-5, with TRBD1 as a possible D gene (5 bases). V dropped 4 bases and J dropped 1 base, with 8 bases sitting between them. Germline-derived CDR1 and CDR2 are LNHDA and SQIVND (reference sequence). The CDR3 contains 14 residues. CDR3: CASSTGGSNQPQHF. The CDR3 DNA is TGTGCCAGTAGTACCGGGGGGAGCAATCAGCCCCAGCATTTT. Full variable domain (missing parts from reference TRBV19 and TRBJ1-5): DGGITQSPKYLFRKEGQNVTLSCEQNLNHDAMYWYRQDPGQGLRLIYYSQIVNDFQKGDIAEGYSVSREKKESFPLTVTSAQKNPTAFYLCASSTGGSNQPQHFGDGTRLSIL.

The chain employs TRBV3-1 (or the pseudogene TRBV3-2) and TRBJ2-1; the match to TRBD2 covers 10 bases. The CDR3 runs to 15 residues. V lost 4 bases and J lost 6; bases outside the gene matches: 6. Germline V CDR1 and CDR2: LGHDT, YNNKEL (reference sequence). The CDR3 coding sequence is TGTGCCAGCAGCCCGCAACTAGCGGGACGCAATGAGCAGTTCTTC. Its translation: CASSPQLAGRNEQFF.

The CDR3 loop reads CSVKTGTGENQPQHF. Here the CDR3 DNA reads TGCAGCGTTAAAACCGGGACAGGGGAGAATCAGCCCCAGCATTTT. The J gene is TRBJ1-5, the V gene TRBV29-1; 10 bases line up with TRBD1. J lost 4 bases, V lost 5 bases, and 8 bases had no gene match. Germline V gives CDR1 SQVTM, CDR2 ANQGSEA. The CDR3 consists of 15 residues.

This clone was seen at least ten times. One end of the junction is discordant with germline, which a read error may explain. The CDR3 spells CASTDRLAGGRMMRVF. CDR3 sequence (DNA): TGTGCCAGCACCGACCGACTAGCGGGGGGGCGAATGATGAGGGTCTTC. The V call is TRBV13, the J call TRBJ2-1, with 14 positions matching TRBD2. Germline V gives CDR1 PRHDT, CDR2 FYEKMQ (reference sequence). This CDR3 is 16 amino acids long.

The CDR3 reads CASSPTPSSYNSPLHF. The CDR3 nucleotides read TGTGCCAGCAGTCCGACACCGAGCTCCTATAATTCACCCCTCCACTTT. This chain links TRBV28 with TRBJ1-6; D unresolved. Germline V gene data show CDR1 as MDHEN and CDR2 as SYDVKM. The V gene lost 5 bases and the J gene lost 0 bases, with 11 bases spanning the gap. This CDR3 is built from 16 residues. The whole variable domain, filled in from reference TRBV28 and TRBJ1-6, reads DVKVTQSSRYLVKRTGEKVFLECVQDMDHENMFWYRQDPGLGLRLIYFSYDVKMKEKGDIPEGYSVSREKKERFSLILESASTNQTSMYLCASSPTPSSYNSPLHFGNGTRLTVT.

The chain links TRBV20-1 to TRBJ2-7; 8 positions match TRBD1. Germline values: CDR1 DFQATT, CDR2 SNEGSKA (reference sequence). V lost 3 bases and J lost 2; bases outside the gene matches: 3. This CDR3 region has 13 residues. CDR3 sequence: CSASTGGAYEQYF. In nucleotides, the CDR3 is TGCAGTGCTAGTACAGGGGGAGCCTACGAGCAGTACTTC.

The chain joins TRBV6-5 to TRBJ2-7, with D possibly TRBD2 on 5 matching bases. This CDR3 has 12 amino acids. CDR1 and CDR2 (germline): MNHEY, SVGAGI. The CDR3 protein is CGSWSGLYEQYF. DNA of the CDR3: TGTGGATCCTGGAGCGGACTTTACGAGCAGTACTTC.

V and J are TRBV7-8 and TRBJ2-1, with TRBD2 as a possible D gene (5 bases). The CDR3 covers 15 residues. Deletions cut 6 bases from V and 2 bases from J, with 14 bases between. Germline V gives CDR1 SGHVS, CDR2 FQNEAQ. Written as DNA, the CDR3 is TGTGCCAGCAGTACCGACTATCAAACCTACAATGAGCAGTTCTTC. Its protein is CASSTDYQTYNEQFF. Complete variable domain (other parts from reference TRBV7-8 and TRBJ2-1): GAGVSQSPRYKVAKRGQDVALRCDPISGHVSLFWYQQALGQGPEFLTYFQNEAQLDKSGLPSDRFFAERPEGSVSTLKIQRTQQEDSAVYLCASSTDYQTYNEQFFGPGTRLTVL.

This rearrangement joins TRBV9 to TRBJ2-1; D unresolved. Trimming stripped 1 base from V and 0 bases from J, with 5 bases between. Germline lookup yields CDR1 SGDLS and CDR2 YYNGEE. The CDR3 runs 14 residues. The CDR3 DNA is TGTGCCAGCAGCGTAATGAGCTCCTACAATGAGCAGTTCTTC. Translated: CASSVMSSYNEQFF.

The chain is built from TRBV30 and TRBJ1-2, with 9 bases fitting TRBD1. CDR3 length: 15 amino acids. Germline V gene lookup returns CDR1 GTSNPN and CDR2 SVGIG (reference sequence). J was trimmed by 8 bases and V by 5 bases; bases with no gene match: 15. DNA of the CDR3: TGTGCCTGGCAAGACCCGCCCGGGACAGGGAAAGGCTACACCTTC. Translation: CAWQDPPGTGKGYTF.

The chain is built from TRBV9 and TRBJ2-1, with TRBD2 matching over 12 bases. The CDR3 length is 14 residues. Germline V gene sequence: CDR1 SGDLS, CDR2 YYNGEE. V lost 4 bases, J lost 8 bases, and 4 bases stayed unmatched. The CDR3 DNA follows: TGTGCCAGCAGCCGTGGACTAGCGGGACATGAGCAGTTCTTC. It yields the protein CASSRGLAGHEQFF.

The genes are TRBV19 and TRBJ1-5; D may be TRBD1 (5 bases). The V gene lost 4 bases and the J gene lost 4 bases, with 11 bases spanning the gap. Germline V gene data show CDR1 as LNHDA and CDR2 as SQIVND (reference sequence). The CDR3 extends over 14 amino acids. CDR3 protein: CASSKIQANQPQHF. In DNA, the CDR3 is TGTGCCAGTAGTAAAATACAGGCTAATCAGCCCCAGCATTTT.

This clone occurred many times. The V and J genes are TRBV3-1 (or the pseudogene TRBV3-2) and TRBJ1-3, with D perhaps TRBD1 (6 bases). Trimming pared 5 bases from V and 2 bases from J, leaving 10 bases between. The germline V gene has CDR1 LGHDT and CDR2 YNNKEL (reference sequence). The CDR3 is made up of 14 amino acids. CDR3 sequence: CASSIQGPGNTIYF. The CDR3 coding sequence is TGTGCCAGCAGCATACAGGGCCCTGGAAACACCATATATTTT.

The rearrangement joins TRBV5-1 to TRBJ1-2; TRBD1 is a possible D gene (5 bases). Trimming stripped 4 bases from V and 0 bases from J, with 13 bases between. The CDR3 covers 15 residues. The germline V gene encodes CDR1 SGHRS and CDR2 YFSETQ. The CDR3 sequence is CASSPGAGTNYGYTF. The CDR3 DNA is TGCGCCAGCAGCCCTGGGGCAGGTACTAACTATGGCTACACCTTC.

The chain couples TRBV5-1 to TRBJ2-1; 7 positions agree with TRBD2. CDR1 is SGHRS, CDR2 YFSETQ, per germline. J gave up 7 bases and V 1 base, and 5 bases lay outside the gene matches. This CDR3 is built from 14 residues. The CDR3 region is CASSLRERGNEQFF. For the CDR3, the DNA is TGCGCCAGCAGCTTGCGCGAGCGGGGAAATGAGCAGTTCTTC.

The chain links TRBV9 to TRBJ2-7; TRBD2 agrees at 12 bases. The CDR3 contains 14 residues. Germline values: CDR1 SGDLS, CDR2 YYNGEE. J gave up 2 bases and V 4 bases, and 1 base lay outside the gene matches. The CDR3 region has the DNA TGTGCCAGCAGCCGGACTAGCGGGACCTACGAGCAGTACTTC. Its protein product is CASSRTSGTYEQYF.

The chain employs TRBV3-1 (or the pseudogene TRBV3-2) and TRBJ2-3; D not certain. This CDR3 is 15 amino acids long. Trimming cost V 7 bases and J 0 bases, with 14 bases left between them. Germline CDR1 is LGHDT and CDR2 is YNNKEL (reference sequence). The CDR3 protein is CASTPTATSTDTQYF. The CDR3 nucleotides read TGTGCCAGCACCCCGACTGCAACTAGCACAGATACGCAGTATTTT.

This chain connects TRBV27 to TRBJ1-6; D not certain. V was pared by 2 bases and J by 8 bases, with 10 bases between. The CDR3 is made up of 14 amino acids. Germline CDR1 reads MNHEY; CDR2 reads SMNVEV (reference sequence). CDR3 sequence: CASSLERGHSPLHF. CDR3 bases: TGTGCCAGCAGTTTAGAACGAGGTCATTCACCCCTCCACTTT.